These T cell receptor beta chains were read from a single sample in a study of T cells after yellow fever vaccination. TCRdb redid the calling of the 5' RACE reads with MiXCR, one entry per CDR3 protein. The table has 170,000 or so distinct CDR3 sequences, roughly 6.2% seen once. The sequenced sample was CD4+ T cells sorted from PBMCs, obtained on the day of the first yellow fever vaccination. Source of these receptors: a man aged 18 to 35 who received the YFV17D yellow fever vaccine. The CDR3 runs from the conserved cysteine through the conserved F or W. A D gene is named only where the DNA matches it firmly. Clone size is given for some rows only: seen once, a few or many times, or a class if the clone is expanded.

clone_size j_call v_call cdr3_length d_call cdr3_aa cdr3_nt
many TRBJ1-4 TRBV12-3/TRBV12-4 15 TRBD1 CASSFAQGRSEKLFF TGTGCCAGCAGTTTCGCACAGGGGCGATCTGAAAAACTGTTTTTT
many TRBJ2-6 TRBV24-1 13 . CATSLSGANVLTF TGTGCCACCAGCTTGTCTGGGGCCAACGTCCTGACTTTC
few TRBJ2-5 TRBV11-2 14 . CASSLRSQGETQYF TGTGCCAGCAGCCTACGAAGTCAGGGGGAGACCCAGTACTTC
. TRBJ1-2 TRBV5-3 12 . CAMSSGPYGYTF TGTGCCATGAGCTCCGGACCCTATGGCTACACCTTC
many TRBJ1-6 TRBV7-2 14 TRBD1 CASSLVGTGAPLHF TGTGCCAGCAGCTTAGTCGGGACAGGGGCACCCCTCCACTTT
many TRBJ2-1 TRBV11-2 14 . CASSLDPLSGREFF TGTGCCAGCAGCTTAGACCCCCTCAGTGGTCGTGAGTTCTTC
many TRBJ2-3 TRBV5-4 15 . CASSPPGTMSDTQYF TGTGCCAGCAGCCCACCCGGGACCATGTCAGATACGCAGTATTTT
few TRBJ2-3 TRBV5-1 13 . CASSVEGSDTQYF TGCGCCAGCAGTGTGGAGGGATCAGATACGCAGTATTTT
many TRBJ1-3 TRBV7-3 16 . CASSAGSLTSGNTIYF TGTGCCAGCAGCGCGGGAAGCCTCACCTCTGGAAACACCATATATTTT
. TRBJ1-4 TRBV6-6 13 . CASDSATNEKLFF TGTGCCAGCGACAGTGCAACTAATGAAAAACTGTTTTTT
. TRBJ1-1 TRBV18 12 . CASSPLTTEAFF TGTGCCAGCTCACCACTCACTACTGAAGCTTTCTTT
many TRBJ2-7 TRBV10-3 13 . CATGRSYEREQYF TGTGCCACGGGACGGTCCTACGAGCGCGAGCAGTACTTC
few TRBJ2-3 TRBV20-1 14 TRBD2 CSARTSGGTDTQYF TGCAGTGCTAGGACTAGCGGGGGAACAGATACGCAGTATTTT
. TRBJ2-2 TRBV20-1 15 . CSAREVQRNTGELFF TGCAGTGCTAGAGAGGTCCAGCGGAACACCGGGGAGCTGTTTTTT
. TRBJ2-5 TRBV30 14 . CAWSPPGADETQYF TGTGCCTGGAGTCCCCCGGGGGCCGATGAGACCCAGTACTTC
few TRBJ2-3 TRBV5-1 14 TRBD1 CASSADRGADTQYF TGCGCCAGCAGCGCGGACAGGGGAGCAGATACGCAGTATTTT
few TRBJ1-1 TRBV14 13 . CASSQDRRSEAFF TGTGCCAGCAGCCAAGATCGAAGGTCAGAAGCTTTCTTT
many TRBJ2-5 TRBV4-1 17 . CASSRDLAPGIQETQYF TGCGCCAGCAGCAGGGACCTAGCGCCGGGGATCCAAGAGACCCAGTACTTC
many TRBJ1-2 TRBV5-4 14 . CAVPIVKGSEGYTF TGTGCCGTCCCTATCGTGAAGGGGTCTGAGGGCTACACCTTC
. TRBJ2-6 TRBV30 13 . CAWSVRGVNVLTF TGTGCCTGGAGTGTACGTGGGGTCAACGTCCTGACTTTC
many TRBJ2-5 TRBV7-7 15 TRBD1 CASSLGTGGQETQYF TGTGCCAGCAGCTTAGGGACAGGGGGCCAAGAGACCCAGTACTTC
many TRBJ2-5 TRBV3-1 17 TRBD2 CASSQGLAGGYEETQYF TGTGCCAGCAGCCAAGGACTAGCGGGGGGATATGAGGAGACCCAGTACTTC
many TRBJ2-1 TRBV7-2 14 . CASSLVASYNEQFF TGTGCCAGCAGCTTAGTTGCTTCCTACAATGAGCAGTTCTTC
few TRBJ1-3 TRBV7-2 13 . CASSFNRVNTIYF TGTGCCAGCAGCTTCAACAGGGTGAACACCATATATTTT
. TRBJ2-1 TRBV5-4 15 TRBD2 CASSLGTSTCNEQFF TGTGCCAGCAGCTTGGGGACTAGCACCTGCAATGAGCAGTTCTTC
many TRBJ2-1 TRBV7-9 17 . CASSPRLMGLGYSQQFF TGTGCCAGCAGCCCCCGACTTATGGGACTGGGGTATAGTCAGCAGTTCTTC
. TRBJ1-1 TRBV7-2 15 TRBD1 CASSGTGTVNTEAFF TGTGCCAGCAGCGGAACCGGGACAGTGAACACTGAAGCTTTCTTT
. TRBJ2-2 TRBV3-1 19 TRBD1 CASGDRGSPRGANTGELFF TGTGCCAGCGGGGACAGGGGGTCTCCGCGGGGTGCGAACACCGGGGAGCTGTTTTTT
. TRBJ2-7 TRBV19 13 . CASSDQGGYEQYF TGTGCCAGTAGCGATCAGGGTGGCTACGAGCAGTACTTC